Listed below are T cell receptor beta chains from one sample, sequenced in a study of blood T cell repertoires in COVID-19. Assay: immunoSEQ multiplex PCR; the TCRdb copy retains only in-frame clones and omits some. The sample has about 64,000 clones, 70% to 90% seen once. Source material: peripheral blood. The receptors come from a man aged 50-60 years with active COVID-19. Each CDR3 is given with its conserved first and last residue. D genes are given only for firm matches. The listing skips clone size in some rows; elsewhere it reads once, few, many or a size class.

D gene	V gene	clone size	J gene	CDR3 protein	CDR3 DNA
TRBD2	TRBV3-1/TRBV3-2	.	TRBJ2-5	CASSLAGREETQYF	TGTGCCAGCAGCCTAGCGGGGAGGGAAGAGACCCAGTACTTC
.	TRBV7-2	.	TRBJ1-5	CASSLSGNQPQHF	TGTGCCAGCAGCTTATCAGGGAATCAGCCCCAGCATTTT
.	TRBV5-1	.	TRBJ2-2	CATVPGGENTGELFF	TGCGCCACCGTGCCGGGTGGAGAGAACACCGGGGAGCTGTTTTTT
.	TRBV18	once	TRBJ1-5	CASSPGLGNQPQHF	TGTGCCAGCTCACCGGGACTGGGCAATCAGCCCCAGCATTTT
.	TRBV7-2	once	TRBJ1-5	CASSLVDNGQPQHF	TGTGCCAGCAGCTTAGTGGACAACGGGCAGCCCCAGCATTTT
TRBD1	TRBV29-1	once	TRBJ2-7	CSVGGRGNVYEQYF	TGCAGCGTTGGGGGCAGGGGGAACGTCTACGAGCAGTACTTC
TRBD1	TRBV12-3/TRBV12-4	.	TRBJ1-2	CASKDRGIGYTF	TGTGCCAGCAAGGACAGGGGGATCGGCTACACCTTC
TRBD2	TRBV3-1/TRBV3-2	.	TRBJ2-6	CASIRRGGAPSGANVLTF	TGTGCCAGCATCCGACGGGGGGGGGCGCCCTCTGGGGCCAACGTCCTGACTTTC
TRBD1	TRBV7-3	.	TRBJ1-1	CASSSLQGAAEAFF	TGTGCCAGCAGCTCCCTACAGGGGGCCGCTGAAGCTTTCTTT
.	TRBV7-6	.	TRBJ2-6	CASSLVEGANVLTF	TGTGCCAGCAGCTTAGTGGAGGGGGCCAACGTCCTGACTTTC
TRBD2	TRBV19	.	TRBJ2-6	CASRSGGGLGANVLTF	TGTGCCAGTAGATCCGGGGGGGGCCTTGGGGCCAACGTCCTGACTTTC
.	TRBV18	.	TRBJ2-7	CASSPGHLRDEQYF	TGTGCCAGCTCACCCGGACACCTCCGGGACGAGCAGTACTTC
.	TRBV7-9	.	TRBJ2-6	CASRPTGKRAGANVLTF	TGTGCCAGCCGCCCAACAGGGAAAAGGGCTGGGGCCAACGTCCTGACTTTC
TRBD2	TRBV3-1/TRBV3-2	.	TRBJ2-3	CASSPLAGEITDTQYF	TGTGCCAGCAGCCCACTAGCGGGGGAGATCACAGATACGCAGTATTTT
.	TRBV5-5	.	TRBJ2-5	CASSLAGVGETQYF	TGTGCCAGCAGCTTGGCCGGGGTGGGAGAGACCCAGTACTTC
.	TRBV6-4	.	TRBJ1-5	CASSVGLNQPQHF	TGTGCCAGCAGTGTGGGGCTCAATCAGCCCCAGCATTTT
TRBD1	TRBV9	.	TRBJ1-4	CASSVSGQGDEKLFF	TGTGCCAGCAGCGTCTCAGGACAGGGGGATGAAAAACTGTTTTTT
.	TRBV7-2	.	TRBJ2-7	CASSKGLESYEQYF	TGTGCCAGCTCGAAGGGGCTGGAGTCCTACGAGCAGTACTTC
.	TRBV11-2	.	TRBJ2-6	CASSSGANVLTF	TGTGCCAGCAGTTCAGGGGCCAACGTCCTGACTTTC
.	TRBV28	.	TRBJ1-1	CASAGFNTEAFF	TGTGCCAGCGCAGGTTTTAACACTGAAGCTTTCTTT
TRBD2	TRBV2	few	TRBJ2-3	CASSEGLAGHTQYF	TGTGCCAGCAGTGAAGGGCTAGCGGGGCATACGCAGTATTTT
.	TRBV10-1	.	TRBJ2-3	CASSEARTSTDTQYF	TGCGCCAGCAGTGAGGCCCGAACTAGCACAGATACGCAGTATTTT
TRBD2	TRBV5-1	.	TRBJ2-3	CASSLSGRDTQYF	TGCGCCAGCAGCTTGAGCGGGAGAGATACGCAGTATTTT
.	TRBV24-1	.	TRBJ2-5	CATSDSYQETQYF	TGTGCCACCAGTGACTCGTACCAAGAGACCCAGTACTTC
.	TRBV5-1	.	TRBJ2-7	CASSFSPNYEQYF	TGCGCCAGCAGCTTCTCGCCTAATTACGAGCAGTACTTC
TRBD1	TRBV6-2/TRBV6-3	.	TRBJ2-7	CASSYTRQGEQYF	TGTGCCAGCAGTTACACCCGACAGGGGGAGCAGTACTTC
.	TRBV3-1/TRBV3-2	.	TRBJ2-3	CASSQDVGAGSPDTQYF	TGTGCCAGCAGCCAAGATGTGGGGGCTGGTTCTCCGGATACGCAGTATTTT
TRBD1	TRBV27	.	TRBJ2-7	CASSLDRVGEQYF	TGTGCCAGCAGTCTGGACAGGGTTGGCGAGCAGTACTTC
TRBD2	TRBV7-2	.	TRBJ2-3	CASAQGLAGVDTQYF	TGTGCCAGCGCTCAGGGACTAGCGGGAGTAGATACGCAGTATTTT
TRBD2	TRBV19	.	TRBJ2-1	CASRPSGRDEQFF	TGTGCCAGTAGGCCTAGCGGGAGAGATGAGCAGTTCTTC
.	TRBV7-6	.	TRBJ1-3	CASSPRVIGNTIYF	TGTGCCAGCAGCCCCCGGGTCATAGGAAACACCATATATTTT
TRBD2	TRBV7-9	.	TRBJ2-7	CASSLVGTSVTYEQYF	TGTGCCAGCAGCCTAGTCGGGACTAGCGTGACCTACGAGCAGTACTTC
.	TRBV2	.	TRBJ1-6	CASRREGSNSPLHF	TGTGCCAGCAGACGAGAAGGGAGTAATTCACCCCTCCACTTT
.	TRBV21-1	.	TRBJ1-6	CASSQPGTPSPLHF	TGTGCCAGCAGCCAACCCGGGACACCTTCACCCCTCCACTTT
.	TRBV28	.	TRBJ2-7	CASSFGGSRSYEQYF	TGTGCCAGCAGTTTTGGTGGCAGTCGATCCTACGAGCAGTACTTC
TRBD1	TRBV3-1/TRBV3-2	once	TRBJ2-2	CASWRTRPRTGWLFF	TGTGCCAGCTGGCGGACGAGACCTCGGACAGGGTGGCTGTTTTTT